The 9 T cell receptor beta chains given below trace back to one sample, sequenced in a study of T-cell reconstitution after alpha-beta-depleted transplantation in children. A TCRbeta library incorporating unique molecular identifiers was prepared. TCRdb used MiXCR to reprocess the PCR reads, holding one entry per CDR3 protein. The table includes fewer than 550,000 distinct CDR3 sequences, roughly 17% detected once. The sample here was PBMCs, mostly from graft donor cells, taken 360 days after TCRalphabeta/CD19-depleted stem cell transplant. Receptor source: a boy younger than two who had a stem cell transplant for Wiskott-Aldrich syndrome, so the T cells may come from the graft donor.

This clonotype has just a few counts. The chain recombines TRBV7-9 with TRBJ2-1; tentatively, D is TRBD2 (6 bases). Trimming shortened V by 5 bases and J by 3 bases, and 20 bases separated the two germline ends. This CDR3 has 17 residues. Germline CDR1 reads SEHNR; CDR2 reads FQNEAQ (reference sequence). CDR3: CASSPGLRTGLYNEQFF. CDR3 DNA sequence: TGTGCCAGCAGCCCAGGACTACGCACAGGTCTCTACAATGAGCAGTTCTTC.

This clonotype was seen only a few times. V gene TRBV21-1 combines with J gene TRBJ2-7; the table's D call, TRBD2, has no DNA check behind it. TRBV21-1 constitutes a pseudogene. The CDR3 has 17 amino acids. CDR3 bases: TGTGCCAGCAGCAAACAGGGCGGTCCCCGGGAGCCCTACGAGCAGTACTTC. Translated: CASSKQGGPREPYEQYF.

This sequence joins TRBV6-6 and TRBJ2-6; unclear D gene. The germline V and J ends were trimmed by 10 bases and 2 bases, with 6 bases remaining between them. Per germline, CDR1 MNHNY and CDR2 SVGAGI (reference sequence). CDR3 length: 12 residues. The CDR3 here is CATNPGANVLTF. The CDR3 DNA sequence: TGTGCCACCAACCCTGGGGCCAACGTCCTGACTTTC.

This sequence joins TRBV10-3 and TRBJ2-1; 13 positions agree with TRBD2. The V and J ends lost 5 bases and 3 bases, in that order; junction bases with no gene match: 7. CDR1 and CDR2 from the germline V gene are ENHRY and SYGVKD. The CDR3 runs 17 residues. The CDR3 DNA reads TGTGCCATCAGTCCCGGGACTAGCGGGATGTACTACAATGAGCAGTTCTTC. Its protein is CAISPGTSGMYYNEQFF.

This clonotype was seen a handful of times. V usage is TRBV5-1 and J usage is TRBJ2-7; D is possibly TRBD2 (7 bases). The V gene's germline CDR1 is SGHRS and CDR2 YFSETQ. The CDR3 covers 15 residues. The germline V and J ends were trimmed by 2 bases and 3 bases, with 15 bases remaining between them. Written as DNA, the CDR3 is TGCGCCAGCAGCTTAGTATACAGGGACTACTACGAGCAGTACTTC. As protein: CASSLVYRDYYEQYF.

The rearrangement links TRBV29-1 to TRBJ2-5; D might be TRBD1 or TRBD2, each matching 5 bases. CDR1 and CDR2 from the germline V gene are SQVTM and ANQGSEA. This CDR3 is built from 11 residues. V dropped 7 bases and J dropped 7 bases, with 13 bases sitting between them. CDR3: CSASGAGTQYF. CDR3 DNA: TGCAGCGCCTCCGGGGCTGGGACCCAGTACTTC.

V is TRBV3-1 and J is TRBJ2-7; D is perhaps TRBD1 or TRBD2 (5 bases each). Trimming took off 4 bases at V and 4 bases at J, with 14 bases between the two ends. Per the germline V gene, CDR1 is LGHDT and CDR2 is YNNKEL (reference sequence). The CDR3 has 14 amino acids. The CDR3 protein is CASSLRDPIYEQYF. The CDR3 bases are TGTGCCAGCAGCCTACGGGACCCGATTTACGAGCAGTACTTC.

The CDR3 protein is CASSLGAGGYEQYF. The CDR3 DNA reads TGTGCCAGCAGTTTAGGTGCCGGTGGCTACGAGCAGTACTTC. The chain combines TRBV27 with TRBJ2-7; the D is unclear. V was clipped by 2 bases and J by 3 bases, with 11 bases between them. The CDR3 loop spans 14 amino acids. CDR1 is MNHEY, CDR2 SMNVEV, per germline (reference sequence).

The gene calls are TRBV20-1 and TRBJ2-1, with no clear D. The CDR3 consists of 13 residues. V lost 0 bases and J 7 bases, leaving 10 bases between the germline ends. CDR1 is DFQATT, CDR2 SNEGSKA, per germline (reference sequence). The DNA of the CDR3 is TGCAGTGCTAGAGAATTTTCCGGGAATGAGCAGTTCTTC. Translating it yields CSAREFSGNEQFF.